The 6 T cell receptor beta chains below all came from one sample that was sequenced in a study of graft-versus-host responses after intestinal transplantation. Data came from immunoSEQ multiplex PCR; TCRdb stores just in-frame clones and leaves some out. The data hold about 2,500 clones, with around 30% observed a single time. The input for sequencing was alloreactive CD4+ T cells from a mixed lymphocyte reaction culture, taken before transplantation. The subset was: CFSE-low proliferating T cells sorted from approximately six-day pre-transplant mixed lymphocyte reaction (GvH or HvG direction). The receptors originated from a human patient who was an organ donor for intestinal transplantation.

The chain is built from TRBV5-1 and TRBJ2-3; 13 bases are shared with TRBD2. Germline V gene data show CDR1 as SGHRS and CDR2 as YFSETQ. The CDR3 loop spans 16 amino acids. Germline trimming cut 0 bases from V and 6 bases from J; bases unmatched to any gene: 4. CDR3 in amino acids: CASSLATSGRADTQYF. The CDR3 nucleotides are TGCGCCAGCAGCTTGGCCACTAGCGGGAGGGCGGATACGCAGTATTTT.

The sample holds a few counts of this clone. V is TRBV5-1 and J is TRBJ2-1; 12 bases are shared with TRBD2. The V gene end was trimmed by 0 bases and the J gene end by 8 bases; junction bases not matched to a gene: 3. CDR1 and CDR2 (germline): SGHRS, YFSETQ. The CDR3 consists of 15 residues. The DNA for the CDR3 is TGCGCCAGCAGCTTGGGGCTAGCGGGAGGGTATGAGCAGTTCTTC. It is translated as CASSLGLAGGYEQFF.

The chain is built from TRBV5-5 and TRBJ2-7, with unresolved D. This CDR3 comprises 14 residues. Germline CDR1 and CDR2: SGHKS and YYEKEE (reference sequence). V shed 5 bases and J shed 0 bases, with 12 bases lying between them. CDR3 protein: CASSFSPSSYEQYF. CDR3 DNA: TGTGCCAGCAGTTTTAGTCCGAGCTCCTACGAGCAGTACTTC.

This clone was observed a handful of times. J is TRBJ2-1 and V is TRBV4-1; 11 nucleotides line up with TRBD2. Germline CDR1 is MGHRA and CDR2 is YSYEKL. V shed 2 bases and J 5 bases; nucleotides not matched to a gene: 11. CDR3 length: 18 amino acids. CDR3 nucleotide sequence: TGCGCCAGCAGCCAAAGGCAGACTAGCGGGGCGGGGGACAATGAGCAGTTCTTC. Protein product: CASSQRQTSGAGDNEQFF.

The chain combines TRBV4-2 with TRBJ1-2, with 10 bases that match TRBD1. The germline V gene encodes CDR1 LGHNA and CDR2 YNFKEQ. The CDR3 spans 15 residues. The V segment lost 4 bases and the J segment 8 bases; nucleotides outside the gene matches: 10. Here the CDR3 reads CASSPLDRDRGGYTF. In DNA form, the CDR3 reads TGTGCCAGCAGCCCACTAGACCGGGACAGGGGCGGCTACACCTTC.

This clone showed up just a few times. The chain employs TRBV28 and TRBJ2-7, with D possibly matching TRBD1 (6 bases). Germline V gene sequence: CDR1 MDHEN, CDR2 SYDVKM. The CDR3 sequence is 13 residues long. The ends were cut back, 8 bases at V and 4 bases at J, with 15 bases in the middle. CDR3 nucleotide sequence: TGTGCCAGCTCAGGACAGCCAGTTTACGAGCAGTACTTC. Protein product: CASSGQPVYEQYF.